Presented here are 26 T cell receptor beta chains from one specimen sequenced in a study of blood T cell repertoires in COVID-19. This table comes from immunoSEQ multiplex PCR, and its TCRdb copy is limited to in-frame clones, with some not included. This sample carries some 290,000 clones, approximately 89% of them seen once, and the ten largest clones take roughly 11%. Sequenced: peripheral blood. The receptors originated from a woman in her twenties or thirties with COVID-19, enrolled during active disease.

This chain uses TRBV3-1 (or the pseudogene TRBV3-2) with TRBJ2-7, with a tentative D call TRBD1 (5 bases). V was shortened by 1 base and J by 4 bases, with 11 bases between the two germline ends. The CDR3 loop spans 14 amino acids. Germline lookup yields CDR1 LGHDT and CDR2 YNNKEL (reference sequence). CDR3 sequence reads: CASSQGGILYEQYF. The CDR3 region has the DNA TGTGCCAGCAGCCAAGGGGGCATTCTATACGAGCAGTACTTC.

The chain links TRBV5-1 to TRBJ2-5; 7 bases fit TRBD1. The ends lost 8 bases at V and 0 bases at J; junction bases unmatched: 4. The CDR3 loop spans 13 amino acids. CDR1 is SGHRS and CDR2 is YFSETQ in the germline V gene. This chain's CDR3 is CARGQSYQETQYF. The CDR3 coding sequence is TGCGCCAGGGGACAGAGCTACCAAGAGACCCAGTACTTC.

The genes are TRBV5-6 and TRBJ2-2; 8 bases agree with TRBD2. V was clipped by 4 bases and J by 3 bases; unmatched bases: 11. CDR3 size: 17 residues. Germline CDR1 and CDR2: SGHDT and YYEEEE. CDR3 nucleotide sequence: TGTGCCAGCAGCCAATTCCTAGCGGGTGGTCACACCGGGGAGCTGTTTTTT. Amino acid sequence: CASSQFLAGGHTGELFF.

The chain links TRBV4-2 to TRBJ1-1; D not certain. V dropped 1 base and J dropped 0 bases, with 9 bases sitting between them. This CDR3 region has 15 residues. The germline gives CDR1 LGHNA, CDR2 YNFKEQ. In DNA, the CDR3 is TGTGCCAGCAGCCAAGTGATATCGGTGAACACTGAAGCTTTCTTT. Translating gives CASSQVISVNTEAFF.

The CDR3 nucleotides are TGTGCCAGCAGCTTCCGACTAGAAGCCTACGAGCAGTACTTC. This translates into CASSFRLEAYEQYF. The chain recombines TRBV5-6 with TRBJ2-7; a weak D match, TRBD2 (6 bases). There are 14 residues in the CDR3. Trimming stripped 2 bases from V and 2 bases from J, with 11 bases between. Germline lookup yields CDR1 SGHDT and CDR2 YYEEEE.

The rearrangement uses TRBV24-1 and TRBJ1-1; D is unresolved. Germline CDR1 KGHDR, CDR2 SFDVKD. CDR3 length equals 11 residues. With 5 bases removed from V and 5 bases from J, the gap between germline ends came to 5 bases. CDR3 protein: CATSAGTEAFF. CDR3 nucleotides: TGTGCCACCAGTGCGGGGACTGAAGCTTTCTTT.

This chain joins TRBV19 and TRBJ2-2; a weak D match, TRBD1 (5 bases). There are 14 residues in the CDR3. Trimming removed 6 bases from V and 3 bases from J, with 11 bases in between. Germline CDR1 is LNHDA and CDR2 is SQIVND (reference sequence). The DNA for the CDR3 is TGTGCCAGTAGCAATACAGGATACACCGGGGAGCTGTTTTTT. Protein: CASSNTGYTGELFF.

The V call is TRBV5-6, the J call TRBJ1-6, with D perhaps TRBD1 (6 bases). V was clipped by 2 bases and J by 10 bases, with 10 bases between them. The CDR3 extends over 13 amino acids. Germline assignment: CDR1 SGHDT and CDR2 YYEEEE. The CDR3 nucleotides read TGTGCCAGCAGCTTTTGGGGACACTCACCCCTCCACTTT. Translated, it gives CASSFWGHSPLHF. The full variable domain, completed using reference TRBV5-6 and TRBJ1-6, is DAGVTQSPTHLIKTRGQQVTLRCSPKSGHDTVSWYQQALGQGPQFIFQYYEEEERQRGNFPDRFSGHQFPNYSSELNVNALLLGDSALYLCASSFWGHSPLHFGNGTRLTVT.

The chain is built from TRBV6-5 and TRBJ2-1, with a weak D call TRBD1 (7 bases). Per the germline V gene, CDR1 is MNHEY and CDR2 is SVGAGI. V was trimmed by 2 bases and J by 9 bases, leaving 14 bases between them. This CDR3 is built from 14 residues. The CDR3, as DNA: TGTGCCAGCAGTTACGCGGAGGGGGCCCGTGAGCAGTTCTTC. It encodes CASSYAEGAREQFF.

The chain couples TRBV5-1 to TRBJ1-1; TRBD1 is a possible D gene (5 bases). Per the germline V gene, CDR1 is SGHRS and CDR2 is YFSETQ. This CDR3 region has 15 residues. V was pared by 6 bases and J by 3 bases, with 18 bases between. In DNA form, the CDR3 reads TGCGCCAGCACCCACGGATGGGGCGGGGACACTGAAGCTTTCTTT. It encodes CASTHGWGGDTEAFF.

V usage is TRBV5-4 and J usage is TRBJ1-4; 9 bases are a match to TRBD1. Germline V gives CDR1 SGHNT, CDR2 YYREEE (reference sequence). V shed 0 bases and J 8 bases; nucleotides not matched to a gene: 8. The CDR3 extends over 16 amino acids. The CDR3 region has the DNA TGTGCCAGCAGCTTGGGTAGAGGGACAGGGCTGGAAAAACTGTTTTTT. Protein sequence: CASSLGRGTGLEKLFF.

As for this clone: Other DNA sequences within the sample encode an identical CDR3. J is TRBJ1-5 and V is TRBV19; possibly TRBD1 for D (5 bases). V was clipped by 3 bases and J by 0 bases, with 9 bases between them. CDR1 is LNHDA and CDR2 is SQIVND in the germline V gene (reference sequence). This CDR3 has 15 residues. The CDR3 spells CASSMAGSSNQPQHF. CDR3 DNA sequence: TGTGCCAGTAGTATGGCAGGGTCTAGCAATCAGCCCCAGCATTTT.

The chain employs TRBV27 and TRBJ2-5; D not certain. Per germline, CDR1 MNHEY and CDR2 SMNVEV (reference sequence). The CDR3 loop spans 14 amino acids. V shed 7 bases and J shed 5 bases, with 17 bases lying between them. CDR3 amino acids: CASTNSLAEETQYF. The CDR3 DNA follows: TGTGCCAGCACCAATAGTCTTGCTGAGGAGACCCAGTACTTC.

This clone was seen just once. The chain couples TRBV6-1 to TRBJ1-2; 9 nucleotides agree with TRBD1. The CDR3 has 15 residues. CDR1 is MNHNS, CDR2 SASEGT, per germline. With 3 bases clipped from V and 4 bases from J, the junction kept 6 bases outside the gene matches. The CDR3 protein is CASSDLGTGSYGYTF. The CDR3 nucleotides are TGTGCCAGCAGTGACCTCGGGACAGGGTCCTATGGCTACACCTTC.

The chain carries TRBV13 and TRBJ2-7, with unresolved D. Trimming shortened V by 0 bases and J by 2 bases, and 5 bases separated the two germline ends. Germline V gene data show CDR1 as PRHDT and CDR2 as FYEKMQ (reference sequence). This CDR3 is 13 amino acids long. CDR3 in amino acids: CASSLGRTYEQYF. In DNA form, the CDR3 reads TGTGCCAGCAGCTTAGGGCGTACCTACGAGCAGTACTTC.

V is TRBV4-1 and J is TRBJ2-7, with TRBD1 matching over 8 bases. The CDR3 contains 15 residues. Germline V gene lookup returns CDR1 MGHRA and CDR2 YSYEKL. V gave up 4 bases and J gave up 4 bases; unmatched junction bases: 9. The CDR3 DNA is TGCGCCAGCAGCCCTGGACAGGGTATTTTATACGAGCAGTACTTC. This encodes CASSPGQGILYEQYF.

J is TRBJ1-1 and V is TRBV5-1, with D possibly being TRBD1 (5 bases). Trimming removed 0 bases at V and 1 base at J, with 16 bases between. The CDR3 runs to 17 residues. Germline values: CDR1 SGHRS, CDR2 YFSETQ. CDR3: CASSLGYFGRENTEAFF. CDR3 in DNA: TGCGCCAGCAGCTTGGGCTATTTCGGCAGGGAGAACACTGAAGCTTTCTTT.

This clone was detected a few times. The V gene is TRBV13, the J gene TRBJ2-7; no firm D call. Germline CDR1 reads PRHDT; CDR2 reads FYEKMQ (reference sequence). The CDR3 runs to 13 residues. Trimming pared 3 bases from V and 2 bases from J, leaving 8 bases between. This CDR3 reads CASSFSVPYEQYF. The CDR3 nucleotides read TGTGCCAGCAGCTTCTCGGTCCCCTACGAGCAGTACTTC.

In its sample, this clone was seen once. The chain combines TRBV6-2 or TRBV6-3 with TRBJ1-4, with TRBD1 as a possible D gene (6 bases). In germline, CDR1 is MNHEY, CDR2 SVGEGT. The V end was cut by 0 bases, the J end by 8 bases, with 16 bases between. The CDR3 is made up of 16 amino acids. The CDR3 region is CASSYSWLQGEEKLFF. Written as DNA, the CDR3 is TGTGCCAGCAGTTACTCGTGGTTACAGGGTGAGGAAAAACTGTTTTTT.

The rearrangement links TRBV11-2 to TRBJ2-7; possibly TRBD2 for D (6 bases). The germline V and J ends were trimmed by 5 bases and 6 bases, with 20 bases remaining between them. CDR1 SGHAT and CDR2 FQNNGV come from the germline V gene. This CDR3 spans 15 amino acids. The CDR3 region has the DNA TGTGCCAGCAGCCACGGGAGTACGAATTGGTTCGAGCAGTACTTC. Translating gives CASSHGSTNWFEQYF. Full variable domain (remainder filled in from reference TRBV11-2 and TRBJ2-7): EAGVAQSPRYKIIEKRQSVAFWCNPISGHATLYWYQQILGQGPKLLIQFQNNGVVDDSQLPKDRFSAERLKGVDSTLKIQPAKLEDSAVYLCASSHGSTNWFEQYFGPGTRLTVT.

The V and J genes are TRBV5-1 and TRBJ2-7, with 11 bases lining up with TRBD1. The CDR3 is made up of 15 amino acids. Per the germline V gene, CDR1 is SGHRS and CDR2 is YFSETQ. V lost 1 base to trimming and J lost 5 bases; unmatched junction nucleotides: 5. The CDR3 region is CASSLRGQGAHEQYF. DNA for the CDR3: TGCGCCAGCAGCTTGAGAGGACAGGGGGCCCACGAGCAGTACTTC. Using reference TRBV5-1 and TRBJ2-7 for the parts outside the CDR3, the full variable domain is KAGVTQTPRYLIKTRGQQVTLSCSPISGHRSVSWYQQTPGQGLQFLFEYFSETQRNKGNFPGRFSGRQFSNSRSEMNVSTLELGDSALYLCASSLRGQGAHEQYFGPGTRLTVT.

This clone has only one observation. The chain links TRBV10-3 to TRBJ1-1; D unresolved. Germline CDR1 and CDR2: ENHRY and SYGVKD. CDR3 length equals 12 residues. Trimming took off 3 bases at V and 3 bases at J, with 5 bases between the two ends. In nucleotides, the CDR3 is TGTGCCATCAGTGAAGGAGACACTGAAGCTTTCTTT. Its translation: CAISEGDTEAFF.

The V call is TRBV4-2, the J call TRBJ2-2; TRBD2 agrees at 8 bases. Germline lookup yields CDR1 LGHNA and CDR2 YNFKEQ. CDR3 length: 17 residues. With 2 bases clipped from V and 5 bases from J, the junction kept 10 bases outside the gene matches. Written as DNA, the CDR3 is TGTGCCAGCAGCCAACCAGGACTAGCTGTCGGTACCGGGGAGCTGTTTTTT. Translation: CASSQPGLAVGTGELFF.

J is TRBJ2-3 and V is TRBV14; 10 nucleotides match TRBD2. The germline V gene encodes CDR1 SGHDN and CDR2 FVKESK. CDR3 length: 14 amino acids. Losses at the gene ends were 8 bases for V and 3 bases for J; bases not matched to a gene: 5. This CDR3 reads CASRVSGGTDTQYF. The CDR3 bases are TGTGCCAGCCGTGTTAGCGGGGGGACAGATACGCAGTATTTT.

The chain combines TRBV2 with TRBJ2-1; D may be TRBD1 (6 bases). CDR1 is SNHLY and CDR2 is FYNNEI in the germline V gene. Trimming left V 6 bases short and J 10 bases short, with 13 bases between. The CDR3 loop spans 12 amino acids. For the CDR3, the DNA is TGTGCCAGCAGGGGGGACATAAAAGAGCAGTTCTTC. Translating it yields CASRGDIKEQFF.

The V gene is TRBV5-5, the J gene TRBJ1-6; TRBD1 might be the D (6 bases). Per the germline V gene, CDR1 is SGHKS and CDR2 is YYEKEE (reference sequence). This CDR3 has 12 residues. V lost 4 bases, J lost 7 bases, and 6 bases lay in between. The CDR3 loop is CASSDRNSPLHF. The CDR3 nucleotides read TGTGCCAGCAGCGACAGGAATTCACCCCTCCACTTT.